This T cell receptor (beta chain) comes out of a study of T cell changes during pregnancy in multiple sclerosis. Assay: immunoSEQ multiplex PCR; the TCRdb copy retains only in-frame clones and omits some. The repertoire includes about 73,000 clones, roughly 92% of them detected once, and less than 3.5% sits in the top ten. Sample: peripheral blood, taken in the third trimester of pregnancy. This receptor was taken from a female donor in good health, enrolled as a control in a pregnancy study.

The CDR3 loop reads CASSLNSPYGYTF. The DNA for the CDR3 is TGTGCCAGCAGCTTGAACAGCCCCTATGGCTACACCTTC. V and J are TRBV7-9 and TRBJ1-2, with D unresolved. Trimming removed 3 bases from V and 4 bases from J, with 9 bases in between. Germline values: CDR1 SEHNR, CDR2 FQNEAQ (reference sequence). The CDR3 consists of 13 residues. Based on the CDR3 plus reference TRBV7-9 and TRBJ1-2, the full variable domain is DTGVSQNPRHKITKRGQNVTFRCDPISEHNRLYWYRQTLGQGPEFLTYFQNEAQLEKSRLLSDRFSAERPKGSFSTLEIQRTEQGDSAMYLCASSLNSPYGYTFGSGTRLTVV.